The 19 T cell receptor beta chains given below trace back to one sample, sequenced in a study of lymphopenia after photon versus proton radiotherapy. Here immunoSEQ multiplex PCR was the method, and the copy in TCRdb shows in-frame clones only, minus some. Of approximately 30,000 clones in the sample, around 94% are singletons; the top ten hold 0.55% to 0.9%. The specimen was peripheral blood, collected from a patient treated with photon-based radiotherapy. These receptors were obtained from a woman between 45 and 60 years old with cholangiocarcinoma.

The chain carries TRBV2 and TRBJ1-6; possibly TRBD1 for D (5 bases). With 5 bases removed from V and 10 bases from J, the gap between germline ends came to 15 bases. This CDR3 spans 14 amino acids. Germline V gene lookup returns CDR1 SNHLY and CDR2 FYNNEI. CDR3 bases: TGTGCCAGCAGTTTGGCGGAGGGGACCTCACCCCTCCACTTT. Encoded protein: CASSLAEGTSPLHF.

The chain carries TRBV2 and TRBJ2-3; D remains unclear. V gave up 8 bases and J gave up 1 base, with 7 bases separating them. The CDR3 runs to 12 residues. CDR1 is SNHLY and CDR2 is FYNNEI in the germline V gene. The CDR3 region is CASQVGTDTQYF. The DNA for the CDR3 is TGTGCCAGCCAAGTCGGCACAGATACGCAGTATTTT.

This clone was counted once. CDR3 in DNA: TGTGCCAGCAGCACATGGACAGGGGTGGACTATGGCTACACCTTC. This codes for CASSTWTGVDYGYTF. V gene TRBV5-4 combines with J gene TRBJ1-2; 9 bases line up with TRBD1. The CDR3 consists of 15 residues. Germline lookup yields CDR1 SGHNT and CDR2 YYREEE (reference sequence). J gave up 3 bases and V 4 bases, and 7 bases lay outside the gene matches.

This chain links TRBV7-9 with TRBJ2-7; D might be TRBD1 (6 bases). V shed 0 bases and J shed 9 bases, with 12 bases lying between them. Looked up from germline, CDR1 is SEHNR and CDR2 is FQNEAQ (reference sequence). CDR3 length: 13 residues. The CDR3 bases are TGTGCCAGCAGCTTAGCACCAGGGGCGGTGCAGTACTTC. It translates to CASSLAPGAVQYF.

V usage is TRBV7-9 and J usage is TRBJ2-7; D may match TRBD1 or TRBD2 (5 bases each). The germline gives CDR1 SEHNR, CDR2 FQNEAQ (reference sequence). Between the trimmed V and J ends, which lost 4 bases and 2 bases, there was a span of 18 bases. The CDR3 runs to 16 residues. The CDR3 spells CASSSGRTIAPYEQYF. The DNA of the CDR3 is TGTGCCAGCAGCTCGGGACGGACAATCGCGCCCTACGAGCAGTACTTC.

The J gene is TRBJ1-1, the V gene TRBV15, with TRBD1 matching over 7 bases. Looked up from germline, CDR1 is LNHNV and CDR2 is YYDKDF (reference sequence). The trim removed 7 bases at V and 5 bases at J, leaving 7 bases unmatched. This CDR3 region has 13 residues. CDR3 loop: CATTPTGRTEAFF. The CDR3 DNA reads as TGTGCCACCACCCCGACAGGGAGAACTGAAGCTTTCTTT.

This clone turned up a few times. In the same sample, other DNA sequences code for this CDR3. This chain joins TRBV6-6 and TRBJ1-2; D possibly corresponds to TRBD1 (6 bases). Per the germline V gene, CDR1 is MNHNY and CDR2 is SVGAGI (reference sequence). This CDR3 comprises 14 residues. V was shortened by 6 bases and J by 4 bases, with 15 bases between the two germline ends. CDR3 bases: TGTGCCAGCAGGACCCAGGGGTTAATCTATGGCTACACCTTC. Its translation is CASRTQGLIYGYTF.

This sequence joins TRBV6-1 and TRBJ2-5; 7 positions agree with TRBD1. The CDR3 is 13 residues long. J gave up 9 bases and V 7 bases, and 11 bases lay outside the gene matches. Germline V gives CDR1 MNHNS, CDR2 SASEGT. The CDR3 DNA reads TGTGCCAGCAAGCTGGACAGGTCCGGGTCCCAGTACTTC. As protein: CASKLDRSGSQYF.

The chain joins TRBV19 to TRBJ1-3; possible D gene TRBD1, 5 bases. V lost 4 bases and J 7 bases, leaving 8 bases between the germline ends. The CDR3 runs to 12 residues. CDR1 is LNHDA, CDR2 SQIVND, per germline (reference sequence). Here the CDR3 DNA reads TGTGCCAGTAGTAAGGAGGGGAACACCATATATTTT. The encoded protein is CASSKEGNTIYF.

The J gene is TRBJ1-1, the V gene TRBV28; TRBD1 aligns across 9 bases. Germline CDR1 reads MDHEN; CDR2 reads SYDVKM. J lost 4 bases, V lost 7 bases, and 13 bases had no gene match. The CDR3 contains 16 residues. CDR3 in DNA: TGTGCCAGCACCGCCCCGGGACAGGGCGTCAGCACTGAAGCTTTCTTT. Encoded protein: CASTAPGQGVSTEAFF.

The chain recombines TRBV19 with TRBJ1-2; tentative D call: TRBD1 (6 bases). The V end lost 6 bases, the J end lost 8 bases, and 16 bases lay between the germline ends. The germline gives CDR1 LNHDA, CDR2 SQIVND (reference sequence). The CDR3 length is 13 residues. CDR3 sequence: CASSRGLSEGYTF. Here the CDR3 DNA reads TGTGCCAGTAGCAGGGGCCTATCGGAGGGCTACACCTTC.

The V call is TRBV27, the J call TRBJ1-4; 9 bases agree with TRBD1. Trimming at V came to 1 base and at J to 7 bases, leaving 7 bases not matched to a gene. Germline V gene sequence: CDR1 MNHEY, CDR2 SMNVEV (reference sequence). The CDR3 spans 16 residues. DNA of the CDR3: TGTGCCAGCAGTTTATATGTCGGGACAGGGTTTGAAAAACTGTTTTTT. Its protein product is CASSLYVGTGFEKLFF.

This chain links TRBV5-6 with TRBJ1-5; 7 nucleotides agree with TRBD1. J gave up 5 bases and V 2 bases, and 7 bases lay outside the gene matches. The CDR3 runs to 15 residues. The germline gives CDR1 SGHDT, CDR2 YYEEEE. In DNA, the CDR3 is TGTGCCAGCAGCTTAGGACAGGCCCACGATCAGCCCCAGCATTTT. Its protein is CASSLGQAHDQPQHF.

A single count supports this clone. The chain has TRBV5-1 and TRBJ1-4; possibly TRBD1 for D (5 bases). CDR1 SGHRS and CDR2 YFSETQ come from the germline V gene. There are 14 residues in the CDR3. V was shortened by 1 base and J by 6 bases, with 10 bases between the two germline ends. The DNA for the CDR3 is TGCGCCAGCAGCTTGCTCGGGGCGCATGAAAAACTGTTTTTT. Translated, it gives CASSLLGAHEKLFF. Filled out from reference TRBV5-1 and TRBJ1-4, the complete variable domain reads KAGVTQTPRYLIKTRGQQVTLSCSPISGHRSVSWYQQTPGQGLQFLFEYFSETQRNKGNFPGRFSGRQFSNSRSEMNVSTLELGDSALYLCASSLLGAHEKLFFGSGTQLSVL.

This clone was observed a single time. The genes are TRBV5-6 and TRBJ2-7; possibly TRBD1 or TRBD2 for D (6 bases each). V was shortened by 1 base and J by 6 bases, with 14 bases between the two germline ends. From germline, CDR1 is SGHDT and CDR2 YYEEEE. The CDR3 totals 14 residues. CDR3 DNA: TGTGCCAGCAGCTTGTTCGGGGGCTTTGGCGAGCAGTACTTC. Translation gives CASSLFGGFGEQYF.

Comment on this clone: An end of the junction differs from the germline gene, which may be a read error. CDR3 in DNA: TGTGCTAGCAGCCCCCAAACAGGGGGCGCGTACACCGGGGAGCTGTTTTTT. It yields the protein CASSPQTGGAYTGELFF. The rearrangement links TRBV7-7 to TRBJ2-2; 9 positions agree with TRBD1. There are 17 residues in the CDR3. The germline V gene has CDR1 SSHAT and CDR2 FNYEAQ (reference sequence).

This clone was detected only a few times. The V gene is TRBV5-1, the J gene TRBJ2-7, with 8 bases matching TRBD2. This CDR3 contains 13 residues. CDR1 is SGHRS, CDR2 YFSETQ, per germline. Germline trimming cut 4 bases from V and 7 bases from J; bases unmatched to any gene: 7. This chain's CDR3 is CASSPGGVGEQYF. In nucleotides, the CDR3 is TGCGCCAGCAGCCCCGGGGGGGTAGGGGAGCAGTACTTC.

J is TRBJ1-2 and V is TRBV19, with no clear D. The V and J ends lost 8 bases and 0 bases respectively, with 13 bases between them. CDR1 is LNHDA, CDR2 SQIVND, per germline (reference sequence). CDR3 length: 14 residues. CDR3 amino acids: CASRRREANYGYTF. The CDR3 bases are TGTGCCAGTCGCCGGAGGGAAGCTAACTATGGCTACACCTTC. Drawing the rest from reference TRBV19 and TRBJ1-2, the complete variable domain is DGGITQSPKYLFRKEGQNVTLSCEQNLNHDAMYWYRQDPGQGLRLIYYSQIVNDFQKGDIAEGYSVSREKKESFPLTVTSAQKNPTAFYLCASRRREANYGYTFGSGTRLTVV.

The genes are TRBV27 and TRBJ2-3; D possibly corresponds to TRBD2 (6 bases). V was cut by 2 bases and J by 4 bases, with 16 bases left in between. CDR1 and CDR2 (germline): MNHEY, SMNVEV (reference sequence). The length of the CDR3 is 16 residues. The CDR3 spells CASSLGTGVPSDTQYF. The CDR3 region has the DNA TGTGCCAGCAGTTTAGGGACGGGGGTCCCGTCAGATACGCAGTATTTT.